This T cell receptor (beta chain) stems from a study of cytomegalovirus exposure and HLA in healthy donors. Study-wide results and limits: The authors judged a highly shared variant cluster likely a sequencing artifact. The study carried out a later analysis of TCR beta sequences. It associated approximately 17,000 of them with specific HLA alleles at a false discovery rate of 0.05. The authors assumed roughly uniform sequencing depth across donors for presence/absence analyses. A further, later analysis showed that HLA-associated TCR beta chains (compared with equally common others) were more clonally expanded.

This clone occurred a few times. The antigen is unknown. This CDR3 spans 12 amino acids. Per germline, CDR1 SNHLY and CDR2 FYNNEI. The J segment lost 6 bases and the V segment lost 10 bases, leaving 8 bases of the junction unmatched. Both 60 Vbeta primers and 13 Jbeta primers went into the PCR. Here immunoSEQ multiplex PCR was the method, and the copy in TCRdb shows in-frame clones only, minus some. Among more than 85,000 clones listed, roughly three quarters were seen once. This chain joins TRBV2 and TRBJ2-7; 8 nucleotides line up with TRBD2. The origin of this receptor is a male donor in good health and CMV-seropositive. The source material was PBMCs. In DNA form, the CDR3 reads TGTGCCACAGGAGGCCTAGCGGGCGAGCAGTACTTC. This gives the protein CATGGLAGEQYF.